This T cell receptor (beta chain) was profiled in a study of PD-1 blockade in classical Hodgkin lymphoma. The repertoire was sequenced with immunoSEQ multiplex PCR; TCRdb's copy has only in-frame clones and lacks some. In the table there are approximately 70,000 clones, 93% of which are singletons. Broader study findings: For complete responders, baseline diversity was comparable to that of newly diagnosed patients. Significant TCR diversity gains by C4D1 occurred in CD4+ but not CD8+ cells. Newly diagnosed patients had baseline TCR diversity that was reportedly lower than that of healthy donors.

As to this clone: Antigen: not known.

The CDR3 length is 14 residues. V shed 2 bases and J shed 6 bases, with 10 bases lying between them. CDR1 SGHVS and CDR2 FQNEAQ come from the germline V gene. The patients all showed relapse after autologous stem cell transplantation, while their brentuximab vedotin exposure varied. Under best response, outcomes were complete response, partial response or progressive disease. The clonotype originates from a human donor with classical Hodgkin lymphoma. Material: peripheral blood mononuclear cells (PBMCs), obtained at baseline. This rearrangement joins TRBV7-8 to TRBJ2-2, with D perhaps assigned TRBD1 or TRBD2 (5 bases each). The CDR3 region has the DNA TGTGCCAGCAGCTTATGGGGGAGCCCCGGGGAGCTGTTTTTT. This translates into CASSLWGSPGELFF.